Presented here are 24 T cell receptor beta chains from one specimen sequenced in a study of metastatic and nonmetastatic thyroid tumors (TCRdb year 2020). Before undergoing thyroid surgery, none of the patients had been given any kind of treatment. The method was PCR. TCRdb shows the sequencer as Illumina HiSeq 4000. TCRdb passed the public sequencing reads through fastp at Q25 and MiXCR, retaining productive beta sequences. The table for this sample lists 13,000 or so clones; approximately 23% of them were counted only once. The biggest ten clones account for 12% of the sample. Sequencing was done on a sample of adjacent normal tissue. The receptor source for this set is a female donor with papillary thyroid cancer or a benign thyroid nodule (not recorded which). Some clones in this sample may be carry-over from other donors' samples.

This clone was observed many times. V is TRBV5-4 and J is TRBJ1-1, with D possibly matching TRBD1 (5 bases). V was pared by 5 bases and J by 4 bases, with 15 bases between. The CDR3 runs 14 residues. CDR1 and CDR2 (germline): SGHNT, YYREEE (reference sequence). The CDR3: CASRDPRGGTEAFF. CDR3 in DNA: TGTGCCAGCAGGGATCCGAGGGGAGGCACTGAAGCTTTCTTT.

This clone occurred a few times. CDR3 sequence reads: CASSMDGYYGYTF. CDR3 DNA sequence: TGTGCCAGTAGTATGGACGGCTACTATGGCTACACCTTC. The chain uses TRBV19 and TRBJ1-2; D is uncertain. This CDR3 spans 13 amino acids. CDR1 is LNHDA and CDR2 is SQIVND in the germline V gene (reference sequence). Trimming shortened V by 3 bases and J by 3 bases, and 8 bases separated the two germline ends.

The V call is TRBV6-5, the J call TRBJ2-7; no definite D call. This CDR3 has 15 amino acids. V was trimmed by 0 bases and J by 3 bases, leaving 12 bases between them. CDR1 MNHEY and CDR2 SVGAGI come from the germline V gene. The CDR3 loop is CASSYSGQMLYEQYF. The DNA of the CDR3 is TGTGCCAGCAGTTACTCTGGGCAGATGCTCTACGAGCAGTACTTC.

This clone was detected a few times. This chain uses TRBV28 with TRBJ2-7; TRBD2 matches 7 bases. This CDR3 is 13 amino acids long. The V gene end was trimmed by 2 bases and the J gene end by 2 bases; junction bases not matched to a gene: 0. Per the germline V gene, CDR1 is MDHEN and CDR2 is SYDVKM. CDR3 DNA sequence: TGTGCCAGCAGTTTAGGGACTACCTACGAGCAGTACTTC. It translates to CASSLGTTYEQYF.

This clone was observed a few times. The V gene is TRBV28, the J gene TRBJ1-5; 7 nucleotides line up with TRBD1. Per germline, CDR1 MDHEN and CDR2 SYDVKM. V gave up 6 bases and J gave up 3 bases; unmatched junction bases: 8. The CDR3 consists of 15 residues. CDR3 residues: CASSRTGEANQPQHF. The CDR3 DNA reads as TGTGCCAGCAGCCGAACAGGGGAGGCCAATCAGCCCCAGCATTTT.

A few counts support this clone. The gene calls are TRBV6-1 and TRBJ2-7; 7 bases map to TRBD2. The CDR3 is 14 amino acids. Germline lookup yields CDR1 MNHNS and CDR2 SASEGT. Trimming took 7 bases from V and 0 from J; bases not matched to a gene: 6. CDR3 sequence (DNA): TGTGCCAGCACCGGAACGGGGGGCTCCTACGAGCAGTACTTC. It specifies CASTGTGGSYEQYF.

This clone was counted only a few times. The chain carries TRBV10-3 and TRBJ2-1; weak D call: TRBD2 (6 bases). Looked up from germline, CDR1 is ENHRY and CDR2 is SYGVKD. The CDR3 consists of 15 residues. V was cut by 3 bases and J by 2 bases, with 11 bases left in between. Here the CDR3 DNA reads TGTGCCATCAGTGACTCTCGCGGGGCCTACAATGAGCAGTTCTTC. It specifies CAISDSRGAYNEQFF.

The chain recombines TRBV3-1 with TRBJ1-2; D gene ambiguous. The CDR3 has 14 residues. With 1 base removed from V and 4 bases from J, the gap between germline ends came to 10 bases. The germline gives CDR1 LGHDT, CDR2 YNNKEL (reference sequence). The CDR3 nucleotides are TGTGCCAGCAGCCAAGGTGACGGTATCTATGGCTACACCTTC. Protein: CASSQGDGIYGYTF. The whole variable domain, remainder taken from reference TRBV3-1 and TRBJ1-2, is DTAVSQTPKYLVTQMGNDKSIKCEQNLGHDTMYWYKQDSKKFLKIMFSYNNKELIINETVPNRFSPKSPDKAHLNLHINSLELGDSAVYFCASSQGDGIYGYTFGSGTRLTVV.

This clone was seen at least ten times. The V gene is TRBV20-1, the J gene TRBJ2-1, with 11 bases matching TRBD2. With V trimmed by 2 bases and J by 4 bases, 1 base remained unmatched. The length of the CDR3 is 14 residues. The germline V gene has CDR1 DFQATT and CDR2 SNEGSKA (reference sequence). CDR3 sequence reads: CSARLAGGYNEQFF. The CDR3 nucleotides are TGCAGTGCTAGATTAGCGGGAGGGTACAATGAGCAGTTCTTC.

In its sample, this clone was seen once. This chain joins TRBV9 and TRBJ2-2, with a possible D match to TRBD2 (6 bases). The CDR3 length is 14 residues. The germline V gene has CDR1 SGDLS and CDR2 YYNGEE. V lost 4 bases, J lost 6 bases, and 13 bases lay in between. The CDR3 DNA reads TGTGCCAGCAGCCTCGGCGGGGAGGCCGGGGAGCTGTTTTTT. This gives the protein CASSLGGEAGELFF.

The V call is TRBV6-5, the J call TRBJ1-4; D gene unclear. The CDR3 has 12 amino acids. The V end lost 5 bases, the J end lost 7 bases, and 8 bases lay between the germline ends. CDR1 is MNHEY and CDR2 is SVGAGI in the germline V gene. The CDR3 here is CASSVQCEKLFF. The CDR3 region has the DNA TGTGCCAGCAGTGTACAATGTGAAAAACTGTTTTTT.

This clone is large in the sample. The CDR3 DNA is TGTGCCAGCAGCTTAAGTACCCGAGGCCGACTAGCGGGAGGCAATGAGCAGTTCTTC. Its translation is CASSLSTRGRLAGGNEQFF. V is TRBV7-3 and J is TRBJ2-1; 13 positions agree with TRBD2. The CDR3 consists of 19 residues. Germline loops: CDR1 SGHTA, CDR2 FQGTGA. V dropped 1 base and J dropped 6; count of bases not matched to a gene: 12. Looking up the rest from reference TRBV7-3 and TRBJ2-1 gives the full variable domain: GAGVSQTPSNKVTEKGKYVELRCDPISGHTALYWYRQSLGQGPEFLIYFQGTGAADDSGLPNDRFFAVRPEGSVSTLKIQRTERGDSAVYLCASSLSTRGRLAGGNEQFFGPGTRLTVL.

This clone was detected many times. The chain carries TRBV20-1 and TRBJ1-2; possible D gene TRBD1, 6 bases. CDR3 size: 14 residues. Trimming shortened V by 3 bases and J by 1 base, and 12 bases separated the two germline ends. The germline V gene encodes CDR1 DFQATT and CDR2 SNEGSKA (reference sequence). The CDR3: CSASDEGGNYGYTF. The CDR3 DNA reads as TGCAGTGCTAGTGACGAGGGGGGTAACTATGGCTACACCTTC.

This clone was detected many times. The CDR3 sequence: CAWSREVGANVLTF. CDR3 DNA: TGTGCCTGGAGTCGAGAGGTCGGGGCCAACGTCCTGACTTTC. This chain joins TRBV30 and TRBJ2-6; D is uncertain. Germline V gene lookup returns CDR1 GTSNPN and CDR2 SVGIG (reference sequence). The CDR3 has 14 amino acids. V dropped 2 bases and J dropped 4 bases, with 9 bases sitting between them.

The chain recombines TRBV6-1 with TRBJ2-7; D gene unclear. The CDR3 runs 15 residues. Trimming pared 6 bases from V and 2 bases from J, leaving 17 bases between. Germline CDR1 and CDR2: MNHNS and SASEGT. In DNA, the CDR3 is TGTGCCAGCAGCCAAGGATTCGTCAGTACCTACGAGCAGTACTTC. Protein sequence: CASSQGFVSTYEQYF.

As concerns this clone: Without the conserved terminal phenylalanine or tryptophan, this CDR3 likely stems from a read error. The limits of the CDR3 on the DNA are not certain, so only TCRdb's listed CDR3 is given. The chain carries TRBV15 and TRBJ1-1; TRBD1, as called in the table, went unchecked against the DNA. With termini counted, the CDR3 has 13 amino acids. Germline lookup yields CDR1 LNHNV and CDR2 YYDKDF (reference sequence). CDR3: CATSRTGTTEACY.

Sample share makes this clone medium-sized. This sequence joins TRBV20-1 and TRBJ1-6; D remains unclear. V dropped 6 bases and J dropped 7 bases, with 13 bases sitting between them. CDR3 size: 13 residues. CDR1 DFQATT and CDR2 SNEGSKA come from the germline V gene (reference sequence). The CDR3 protein is CSAMLGRNSPLHF. Here the CDR3 DNA reads TGCAGTGCCATGCTGGGGAGGAATTCACCCCTCCACTTT.

By share of the sample, this clone is medium-sized. The V and J genes are TRBV11-3 and TRBJ2-7, with 7 bases fitting TRBD2. This CDR3 contains 14 residues. Germline lookup yields CDR1 SGHNT and CDR2 YENEEA. With V trimmed by 2 bases and J by 6 bases, 7 bases remained unmatched. Here the CDR3 reads CASSLRASGSEQYF. CDR3 DNA: TGTGCCAGCAGCTTACGAGCTAGCGGCTCCGAGCAGTACTTC.

Only a few counts were recorded for this clone. This sequence joins TRBV6-1 and TRBJ1-2, with 9 bases fitting TRBD1. The V and J ends lost 0 bases and 5 bases, in that order; junction bases with no gene match: 4. From germline, CDR1 is MNHNS and CDR2 SASEGT. The CDR3 runs to 15 residues. CDR3: CASSEAGQGRYGYTF. CDR3 in DNA: TGTGCCAGCAGTGAAGCGGGACAGGGTCGGTATGGCTACACCTTC.

By sample fraction, this clone is large. The CDR3 here is CASSDGTSGYNEQFF. For the CDR3, the DNA is TGTGCCAGCAGCGACGGGACTAGCGGGTACAATGAGCAGTTCTTC. The chain joins TRBV12-3 or TRBV12-4 to TRBJ2-1; 12 bases align to TRBD2. The ends lost 6 bases at V and 4 bases at J; junction bases unmatched: 4. The CDR3 consists of 15 residues.

The chain combines TRBV2 with TRBJ2-7; TRBD2 aligns across 9 bases. The CDR3 is 17 residues long. After removal of 2 bases from V and 6 bases from J, the junction contained 14 bases not matched to a gene. Germline V gives CDR1 SNHLY, CDR2 FYNNEI. CDR3 loop: CASSEPPSGMKVVEQYF. The CDR3 nucleotides are TGTGCCAGCAGTGAACCCCCTAGCGGGATGAAGGTAGTCGAGCAGTACTTC.

The chain uses TRBV10-2 and TRBJ1-2, with D possibly TRBD1 on 5 matching bases. The V end was cut by 4 bases, the J end by 4 bases, with 10 bases between. Germline V gives CDR1 WSHSY, CDR2 SAAADI. CDR3 size: 13 residues. CDR3 region: CASSVGGGYGYTF. The CDR3 DNA reads TGCGCCAGCAGTGTGGGGGGGGGCTATGGCTACACCTTC.

This clone has a handful of counts. V and J are TRBV28 and TRBJ1-2, with no clear D. There are 13 residues in the CDR3. Per the germline V gene, CDR1 is MDHEN and CDR2 is SYDVKM. Trimming removed 4 bases from V and 2 bases from J, with 8 bases in between. CDR3 DNA: TGTGCCAGCAGTTCCGGGAGAAACTATGGCTACACCTTC. Amino acid sequence: CASSSGRNYGYTF.

This sequence joins TRBV19 and TRBJ2-7, with TRBD1 matching over 9 bases. J was trimmed by 5 bases and V by 4 bases; bases with no gene match: 6. CDR1 and CDR2 from the germline V gene are LNHDA and SQIVND (reference sequence). The CDR3 contains 14 residues. The CDR3 nucleotides are TGTGCCAGTAGTAACAGGGGGCCCTGTGACGAGCAGTACTTC. The encoded protein is CASSNRGPCDEQYF.